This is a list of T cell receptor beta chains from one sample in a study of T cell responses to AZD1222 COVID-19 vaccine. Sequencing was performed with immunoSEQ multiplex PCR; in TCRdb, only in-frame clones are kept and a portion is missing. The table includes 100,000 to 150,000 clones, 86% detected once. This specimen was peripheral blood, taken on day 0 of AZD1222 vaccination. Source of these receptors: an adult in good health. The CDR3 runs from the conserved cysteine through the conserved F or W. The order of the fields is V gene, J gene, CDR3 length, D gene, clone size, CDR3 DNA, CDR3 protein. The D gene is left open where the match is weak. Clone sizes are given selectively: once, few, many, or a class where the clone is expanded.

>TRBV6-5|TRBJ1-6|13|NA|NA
TGTGCCAGCAGTAGCACGTCGGATTCACCCCTCCACTTT
CASSSTSDSPLHF
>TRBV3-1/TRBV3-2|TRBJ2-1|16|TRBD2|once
TGTGCCAGCGTCCGGTTTAGCGGGGGCGGGCCCCATGAGCAGTTCTTC
CASVRFSGGGPHEQFF
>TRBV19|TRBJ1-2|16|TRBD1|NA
TGTGCCAGTAGCTCGAACAGTCGGGGACAGGGGTATGGCTACACCTTC
CASSSNSRGQGYGYTF
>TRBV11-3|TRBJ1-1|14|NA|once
TGTGCCAGCAGCTTACGACACCCGAACACTGAAGCTTTCTTT
CASSLRHPNTEAFF
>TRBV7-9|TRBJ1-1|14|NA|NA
TGTGCCAGCAGCTTAGAGGGGGGACCCCTTGAAGCTTTCTTT
CASSLEGGPLEAFF
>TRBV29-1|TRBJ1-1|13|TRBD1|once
TGCAGCGTTAACCGGGACAGGAACACTGAAGCTTTCTTT
CSVNRDRNTEAFF
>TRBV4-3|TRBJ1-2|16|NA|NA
TGCGCCAGCAGCCAAGTGCCCCCAGACGGAGCTTATGGCTACACCTTC
CASSQVPPDGAYGYTF
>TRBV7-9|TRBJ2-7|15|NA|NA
TGTGCCAGTAGCCTTAGGACAGCCGTGGGTTACGAGCAGTACTTC
CASSLRTAVGYEQYF
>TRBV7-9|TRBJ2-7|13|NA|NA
TGTGCCAGCAGCCCCGGGACAACCCATGGCAAGTACTTC
CASSPGTTHGKYF
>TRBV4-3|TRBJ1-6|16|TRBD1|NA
TGCGCCAGCAGCCAGAACCCAGACAGGGGGGAATCACCCCTCCACTTT
CASSQNPDRGESPLHF
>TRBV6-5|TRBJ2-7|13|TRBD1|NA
TGTGCCAGCAGTTACCCAGGGGGTAACGAGCAGTACTTC
CASSYPGGNEQYF
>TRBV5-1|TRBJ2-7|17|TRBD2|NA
TGCGCCAGCAGCCCTACGATAGGAAGCGGGGGAGTTTACGAGCAGTACTTC
CASSPTIGSGGVYEQYF
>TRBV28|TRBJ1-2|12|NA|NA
TGTGCCAGCAGTTTTTTCGTCTATGGCTACACCTTC
CASSFFVYGYTF
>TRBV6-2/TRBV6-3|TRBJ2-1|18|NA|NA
TGTGCCAGCAGCCCCATAATGGACTTCGGCCCTCTCTACAATGAGCAGTTCTTC
CASSPIMDFGPLYNEQFF
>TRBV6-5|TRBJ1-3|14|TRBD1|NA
TGTGCCATCCGCCCGACAGGGACTGGAAACACCATATATTTT
CAIRPTGTGNTIYF
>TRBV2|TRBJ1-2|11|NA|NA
TGTGCCAGCGTTAGGGACTATGGCTACACCTTC
CASVRDYGYTF
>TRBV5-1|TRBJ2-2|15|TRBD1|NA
TGCGCCAGCAGCCCCGGGACAGCGAACACCGGGGAGCTGTTTTTT
CASSPGTANTGELFF
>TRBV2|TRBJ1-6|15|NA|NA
TGTGCCAGCAGTGAACGGCGACAGCCAAATTCACCCCTCCACTTT
CASSERRQPNSPLHF
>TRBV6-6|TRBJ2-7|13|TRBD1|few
TGTGCCAGCAGCCCCGGGACAGGGGGCGAGCAGTACTTC
CASSPGTGGEQYF
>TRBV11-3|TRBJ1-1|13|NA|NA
TGTGCCAGCAGCTTATCCCCCTCGTTGGAAGCTTTCTTT
CASSLSPSLEAFF
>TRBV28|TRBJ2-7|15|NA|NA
TGTGCCAGCAGTTTATTGGCCGCCGGGCAGAACGAGCAGTACTTC
CASSLLAAGQNEQYF
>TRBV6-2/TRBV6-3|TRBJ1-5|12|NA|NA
TGTGCCAGCAGTTACACATATCAGCCCCAGCATTTT
CASSYTYQPQHF
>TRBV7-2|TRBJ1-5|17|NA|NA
TGTGCCAGCAGCTTAGCCTCGACGGCCATAGGGGATCAGCCCCAGCATTTT
CASSLASTAIGDQPQHF
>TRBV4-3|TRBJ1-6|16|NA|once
TGCGCCAGCAGCCAATATCCCGGGGCATTGGATTCACCCCTCCACTTT
CASSQYPGALDSPLHF
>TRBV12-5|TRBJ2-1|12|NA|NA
TGTGCTAGTGCCCTACGGGGGAATGAGCAGTTCTTC
CASALRGNEQFF
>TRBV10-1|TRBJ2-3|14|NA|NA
TGCGCCAGCAGTGTTGGCGGGAGCACAGATACGCAGTATTTT
CASSVGGSTDTQYF
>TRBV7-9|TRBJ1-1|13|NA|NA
TGTGCCAGCGAAAGCAGTGACAGGTCTGAAGCTTTCTTT
CASESSDRSEAFF
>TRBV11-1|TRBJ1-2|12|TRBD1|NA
TGTGCCAGCAGCGACAGGGCTGAGGGCTACACCTTC
CASSDRAEGYTF
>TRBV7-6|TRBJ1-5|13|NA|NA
TGTGCCAGCAGCTTAGGAGAGAATCAGCCCCAGCATTTT
CASSLGENQPQHF
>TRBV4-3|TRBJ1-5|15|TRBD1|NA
TGCGCCAGCAGCCAATTGACAGGGGCTAATCAGCCCCAGCATTTT
CASSQLTGANQPQHF
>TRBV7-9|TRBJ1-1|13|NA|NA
TGTGCCAGCAGTTTTGGGGGAAACACTGAAGCTTTCTTT
CASSFGGNTEAFF
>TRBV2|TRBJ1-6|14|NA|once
TGTGCCAGCAGTGAAGCGCTTTTGGGTTCACCCCTCCACTTT
CASSEALLGSPLHF
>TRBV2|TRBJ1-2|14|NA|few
TGTGCCAGCAGTCAAAACAGGGACGGCTATGGCTACACCTTC
CASSQNRDGYGYTF
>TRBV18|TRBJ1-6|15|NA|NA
TGTGCCAGCTCGGATCAGGGTTCGGCGAATTCACCCCTCCACTTT
CASSDQGSANSPLHF
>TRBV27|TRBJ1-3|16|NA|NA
TGTGCCAGCAGGTCACAGGGCCCTATTCCTGGAAACACCATATATTTT
CASRSQGPIPGNTIYF
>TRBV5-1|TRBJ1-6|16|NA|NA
TGCGCCAGCAGCGGGGGCCCCCATGATGGTAATTCACCCCTCCACTTT
CASSGGPHDGNSPLHF
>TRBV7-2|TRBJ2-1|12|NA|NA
TGTGCCAGCAGCCACGGACTTGATGAGCAGTTCTTC
CASSHGLDEQFF
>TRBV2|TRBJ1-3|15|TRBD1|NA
TGTGCCAGCAGTGAGGAAGGGACAGAGACAAACACCATATATTTT
CASSEEGTETNTIYF
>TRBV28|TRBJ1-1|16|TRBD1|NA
TGTGCCAGCAGTCCCAAAATGGACAGGGGGGGAACTGAAGCTTTCTTT
CASSPKMDRGGTEAFF
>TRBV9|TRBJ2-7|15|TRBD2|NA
TGTGCCAGCTCCCGGGGGGGGGCCGATGTTTACGAGCAGTACTTC
CASSRGGADVYEQYF
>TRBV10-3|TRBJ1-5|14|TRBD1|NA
TGTGCCACCCACGGGACAGCTAGCAATCAGCCCCAGCATTTT
CATHGTASNQPQHF
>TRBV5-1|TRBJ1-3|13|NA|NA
TGCGCCAGCAGCGTGGGCTTCGGAAACACCATATATTTT
CASSVGFGNTIYF
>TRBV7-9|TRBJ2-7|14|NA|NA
TGTGCCAGCAGCTTAGGCACTGAGACCTACGAGCAGTACTTC
CASSLGTETYEQYF
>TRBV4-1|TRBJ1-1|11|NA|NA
TGCGCCAGCAGCCATCCCGGTGAAGCTTTCTTT
CASSHPGEAFF
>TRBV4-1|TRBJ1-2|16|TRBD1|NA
TGCGCCAGCAGCCAGGGACAGGCGAGGGCTAACTATGGCTACACCTTC
CASSQGQARANYGYTF
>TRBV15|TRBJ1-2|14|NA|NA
TGTGCCACCAGCAGAAGGACGGATAACTATGGCTACACCTTC
CATSRRTDNYGYTF
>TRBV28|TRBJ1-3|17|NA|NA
TGTGCCAGCATGTCTTTTGGCAGGCAGAGCTCTGGAAACACCATATATTTT
CASMSFGRQSSGNTIYF
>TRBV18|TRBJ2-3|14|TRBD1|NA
TGTGCCAGCTCACCGACAGGGGAAGCAGATACGCAGTATTTT
CASSPTGEADTQYF
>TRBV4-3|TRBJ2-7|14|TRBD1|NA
TGCGCCAGCAGCCCAGGACAGGGAGGTTACGAGCAGTACTTC
CASSPGQGGYEQYF
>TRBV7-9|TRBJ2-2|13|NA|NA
TGTGCCAGCAGCTTAGTAGAGGGCGGGGAGCTGTTTTTT
CASSLVEGGELFF
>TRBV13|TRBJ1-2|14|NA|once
TGTGCCAGCAGCTTGATCGGGGACCACTATGGCTACACCTTC
CASSLIGDHYGYTF
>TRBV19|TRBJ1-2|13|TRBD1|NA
TGTGCCAGTAGCCCGGGACAGAGCTATGGCTACACCTTC
CASSPGQSYGYTF
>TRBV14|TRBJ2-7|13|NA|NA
TGTGCCAGCAGCCAAGTTGTTCCAGGCGAGCAGTACTTC
CASSQVVPGEQYF
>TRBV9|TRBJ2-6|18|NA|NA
TGTGCCAGCAGCGTACTAGAAAGGGGCAGCTCTGGGGCCAACGTCCTGACTTTC
CASSVLERGSSGANVLTF
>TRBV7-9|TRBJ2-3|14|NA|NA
TGTGCCAGCAGCTTAGGAAGTTCCACTTATACGCAGTATTTT
CASSLGSSTYTQYF